These 23 T cell receptor beta chains originate from one sample sequenced in a study of cytomegalovirus exposure and HLA in healthy donors. In the PCR, 60 Vbeta and 13 Jbeta primers were used. The data were produced by immunoSEQ multiplex PCR, yet TCRdb's version contains in-frame clones alone and is incomplete. Of roughly 200,000 clones in the sample, around 77% were seen once. Sequenced material: PBMCs. These TCRs come from a woman under 40 in good health and CMV-seronegative.

The chain uses TRBV18 and TRBJ1-4; 10 nucleotides line up with TRBD1. Germline CDR1 is KGHSH and CDR2 is LQKENI. This CDR3 has 17 amino acids. Trimming took 6 bases from V and 0 from J; bases not matched to a gene: 7. CDR3 sequence reads: CASSGGTGASTNEKLFF. For the CDR3, the DNA is TGTGCCAGCTCCGGTGGGACAGGGGCCTCAACTAATGAAAAACTGTTTTTT.

In the case of this clone: One end of the junction varies from germline; a read error may be responsible. V is TRBV7-2 and J is TRBJ2-7; D perhaps matches TRBD2 (6 bases). Germline CDR1 reads SGHTA; CDR2 reads FQGNSA. The CDR3 extends over 15 amino acids. CDR3 protein: CASSSYASARNDLGF. In nucleotides, the CDR3 is TGTGCCAGCAGCTCATACGCTAGCGCGAGGAACGACTTGGGCTTC.

The V gene is TRBV19, the J gene TRBJ1-2; D might be TRBD1 (5 bases). V was cut by 3 bases and J by 2 bases, with 16 bases left in between. This CDR3 contains 16 residues. Germline CDR1 reads LNHDA; CDR2 reads SQIVND (reference sequence). In nucleotides, the CDR3 is TGTGCCAGTAGTATCTCGGGAGGGGCGCCCAACTATGGCTACACCTTC. Protein product: CASSISGGAPNYGYTF. Using reference TRBV19 and TRBJ1-2 for the parts outside the CDR3, the full variable domain is DGGITQSPKYLFRKEGQNVTLSCEQNLNHDAMYWYRQDPGQGLRLIYYSQIVNDFQKGDIAEGYSVSREKKESFPLTVTSAQKNPTAFYLCASSISGGAPNYGYTFGSGTRLTVV.

The rearrangement joins TRBV2 to TRBJ1-1; D remains unclear. CDR3 length: 16 residues. The V end lost 5 bases, the J end lost 0 bases, and 16 bases lay between the germline ends. Germline V gene data show CDR1 as SNHLY and CDR2 as FYNNEI. This CDR3 is CASSLLGGSMNTEAFF. The CDR3 DNA reads as TGTGCCAGCAGTCTACTCGGAGGATCCATGAACACTGAAGCTTTCTTT.

The CDR3: CASRQQAVSTDTQYF. The CDR3 bases are TGCGCCAGCCGCCAACAAGCGGTAAGCACAGATACGCAGTATTTT. The J gene is TRBJ2-3, the V gene TRBV5-1; weak D call: TRBD2 (5 bases). Germline CDR1 and CDR2: SGHRS and YFSETQ. V lost 7 bases and J lost 0, with 15 bases in between. This CDR3 is 15 amino acids long. The variable domain in full, with the rest retrieved from reference TRBV5-1 and TRBJ2-3, is KAGVTQTPRYLIKTRGQQVTLSCSPISGHRSVSWYQQTPGQGLQFLFEYFSETQRNKGNFPGRFSGRQFSNSRSEMNVSTLELGDSALYLCASRQQAVSTDTQYFGPGTRLTVL.

The V and J genes are TRBV5-1 and TRBJ1-2; D might be TRBD1 (6 bases). The CDR3 consists of 17 residues. V was trimmed by 4 bases and J by 3 bases, leaving 22 bases between them. Germline V gene data show CDR1 as SGHRS and CDR2 as YFSETQ. CDR3 DNA: TGCGCCAGCAGCCCCTTACAGGGTATCCCCTTCCACTATGGCTACACCTTC. Encoded protein: CASSPLQGIPFHYGYTF.

This chain links TRBV18 with TRBJ1-5; perhaps TRBD1 as D (6 bases). Germline V CDR1 and CDR2: KGHSH, LQKENI. With 4 bases removed from V and 7 bases from J, the gap between germline ends came to 11 bases. This CDR3 comprises 13 residues. The CDR3 DNA reads TGTGCCAGCTCACTTGACAGGAACCAGCCCCAGCATTTT. This encodes CASSLDRNQPQHF. The variable domain in full, with the rest retrieved from reference TRBV18 and TRBJ1-5, is NAGVMQNPRHLVRRRGQEARLRCSPMKGHSHVYWYRQLPEEGLKFMVYLQKENIIDESGMPKERFSAEFPKEGPSILRIQQVVRGDSAAYFCASSLDRNQPQHFGDGTRLSIL.

The chain recombines TRBV4-2 with TRBJ2-6, with D possibly being TRBD1 (5 bases). Trimming took off 0 bases at V and 9 bases at J, with 12 bases between the two ends. This CDR3 has 15 residues. Germline V gene lookup returns CDR1 LGHNA and CDR2 YNFKEQ. The CDR3 spells CASSQDWQGHNVLTF. As DNA, the CDR3 is TGTGCCAGCAGCCAAGATTGGCAGGGCCACAACGTCCTGACTTTC.

V and J are TRBV11-2 and TRBJ1-1; D unclear. Germline CDR1 SGHAT, CDR2 FQNNGV. This CDR3 spans 13 amino acids. V shed 5 bases and J shed 0 bases, with 7 bases lying between them. CDR3: CASSPRLNTEAFF. DNA for the CDR3: TGTGCCAGCAGCCCGAGGTTGAACACTGAAGCTTTCTTT.

The chain employs TRBV5-1 and TRBJ2-7; 12 bases are a match to TRBD2. The CDR3 sequence is 16 residues long. Germline CDR1 SGHRS, CDR2 YFSETQ. The V and J ends lost 1 base and 4 bases, in that order; junction bases with no gene match: 6. DNA for the CDR3: TGCGCCAGCAGCTTGCCCCCTAGCGGGAGGGTGTACGAGCAGTACTTC. Translation: CASSLPPSGRVYEQYF.

The CDR3 DNA is TGTGCCAGCAGCTTAGGACAGGGGAAGAAGACCCAGTACTTC. The encoded protein is CASSLGQGKKTQYF. The genes are TRBV7-2 and TRBJ2-5, with 8 bases that match TRBD1. Germline V gene sequence: CDR1 SGHTA, CDR2 FQGNSA. The CDR3 runs to 14 residues. V was clipped by 1 base and J by 6 bases; unmatched bases: 4.

The rearrangement uses TRBV6-1 and TRBJ2-7; possible D gene TRBD2, 6 bases. The CDR3 extends over 15 amino acids. Germline CDR1 is MNHNS and CDR2 is SASEGT. Trimming left V 6 bases short and J 2 bases short, with 17 bases between. The CDR3 DNA is TGTGCCAGCAGGATTGGGGCGGGGAGTGCCTACGAGCAGTACTTC. It encodes CASRIGAGSAYEQYF.

The CDR3 bases are TGTGCCAGTAGTATCGGGACAGGCTATCAGCCCCAGCATTTT. This sequence encodes CASSIGTGYQPQHF. This chain links TRBV19 with TRBJ1-5; 8 nucleotides agree with TRBD1. V was pared by 3 bases and J by 5 bases, with 3 bases of the junction left unmatched. The CDR3 runs to 14 residues. CDR1 and CDR2 (germline): LNHDA, SQIVND (reference sequence).

The rearrangement uses TRBV7-3 and TRBJ1-1; D is perhaps TRBD1 (5 bases). Trimming removed 5 bases at V and 5 bases at J, with 15 bases between. The CDR3 runs 14 residues. Germline loops: CDR1 SGHTA, CDR2 FQGTGA. CDR3 in amino acids: CASSLIGGDTEAFF. The CDR3 nucleotides read TGTGCCAGCAGCCTCATCGGGGGGGATACTGAAGCTTTCTTT.

The V gene is TRBV29-1, the J gene TRBJ2-7; TRBD1 matches 7 bases. Losses at the gene ends were 6 bases for V and 4 bases for J; bases not matched to a gene: 3. CDR3 size: 11 residues. The V gene's germline CDR1 is SQVTM and CDR2 ANQGSEA. The CDR3 loop reads CSVNRGYEQYF. The CDR3, as DNA: TGCAGCGTCAACAGGGGATACGAGCAGTACTTC.

This sequence joins TRBV10-3 and TRBJ1-5; possibly TRBD1 for D (6 bases). The V end lost 0 bases, the J end lost 5 bases, and 26 bases lay between the germline ends. There are 20 residues in the CDR3. Germline values: CDR1 ENHRY, CDR2 SYGVKD. This CDR3 is CAISESGVVGDTGSDQPQHF. The CDR3 nucleotides read TGTGCCATCAGTGAGTCGGGAGTGGTGGGCGATACAGGGAGTGATCAGCCCCAGCATTTT.

The chain employs TRBV11-2 and TRBJ2-7; 12 positions agree with TRBD2. CDR3 size: 17 residues. Germline V gives CDR1 SGHAT, CDR2 FQNNGV. The trim removed 0 bases at V and 2 bases at J, leaving 5 bases unmatched. For the CDR3, the DNA is TGTGCCAGCAGCTTAGACCCGACTAGCGGGAGACCCTACGAGCAGTACTTC. It is translated as CASSLDPTSGRPYEQYF.

This clone was seen only once. The gene calls are TRBV19 and TRBJ2-1; 8 bases are a match to TRBD2. Per the germline V gene, CDR1 is LNHDA and CDR2 is SQIVND (reference sequence). Trimming cost V 6 bases and J 3 bases; bases outside gene matches: 7. The CDR3 has 15 amino acids. In nucleotides, the CDR3 is TGTGCCAGTAGGAGGCCGGGACTAGTCTACAATGAGCAGTTCTTC. Its protein product is CASRRPGLVYNEQFF.

This clone was picked up one time. The V call is TRBV5-1, the J call TRBJ2-3; a weak D match, TRBD1 (6 bases). The CDR3 contains 14 residues. Trimming left V 0 bases short and J 5 bases short, with 10 bases between. Germline V CDR1 and CDR2: SGHRS, YFSETQ. The CDR3 reads CASSLGQEEDTQYF. DNA for the CDR3: TGCGCCAGCAGCTTGGGACAGGAGGAAGATACGCAGTATTTT.

CDR3 nucleotides: TGTGCCAGCACCACAGGACAGAACTATGGCTACACCTTC. Its protein is CASTTGQNYGYTF. This chain uses TRBV6-6 with TRBJ1-2; D might be TRBD1 (6 bases). CDR3 length equals 13 residues. The V gene lost 7 bases and the J gene lost 2 bases, with 11 bases spanning the gap. Germline-derived CDR1 and CDR2 are MNHNY and SVGAGI (reference sequence).

The rearrangement uses TRBV7-9 and TRBJ2-7, with a tentative D call TRBD1 (6 bases). V was shortened by 1 base and J by 2 bases, with 6 bases between the two germline ends. The CDR3 is 13 amino acids. CDR1 is SEHNR and CDR2 is FQNEAQ in the germline V gene (reference sequence). This CDR3 reads CASSLGGPYEQYF. CDR3 nucleotides: TGTGCCAGCAGCTTAGGGGGGCCCTACGAGCAGTACTTC.

The rearrangement joins TRBV21-1 to TRBJ2-7; the table assigns TRBD2, which was not confirmed against the DNA. TRBV21-1 is designated a pseudogene. The CDR3 contains 21 residues. CDR3 bases: TGTGCCAGCAGCAAGGGGGCCGGGACTAGCGGGGGGGCCAAGGAATCCTACGAGCAGTACTTC. Translation: CASSKGAGTSGGAKESYEQYF.

The chain uses TRBV30 and TRBJ2-3, with D tentatively TRBD2 (5 bases). The V gene's germline CDR1 is GTSNPN and CDR2 SVGIG (reference sequence). V lost 1 base and J lost 14, with 16 bases in between. The CDR3 extends over 12 amino acids. DNA for the CDR3: TGTGCCTGGAGTGACAATCAGCGGTCGGGGTATTTT. Its translation: CAWSDNQRSGYF.